These 3 T cell receptor beta chains originate from one sample sequenced in a study of T cell repertoires in cytomegalovirus infection. One entry per CDR3 protein results from TCRdb running MiXCR on the reads. The table lists roughly 760,000 distinct CDR3 sequences, about a third of them singletons. The sample comprised PBMCs. These receptors were taken from a human donor in good health (CMV status not recorded). Some clones in this sample may be carry-over from other donors' samples.

This CDR3 reads CATSRQRSTSGNTIYF. In nucleotides, the CDR3 is TGTGCCACCAGCAGGCAAAGGTCGACCTCTGGAAACACCATATATTTT. The V call is TRBV15, the J call TRBJ1-3; D is unresolved. Trimming shortened V by 3 bases and J by 0 bases, and 12 bases separated the two germline ends. CDR1 and CDR2 from the germline V gene are LNHNV and YYDKDF (reference sequence). The CDR3 totals 16 residues.

This clonotype was seen a handful of times. The chain recombines TRBV7-9 with TRBJ1-2; unclear D gene. Trimming took off 4 bases at V and 8 bases at J, with 17 bases between the two ends. The CDR3 consists of 14 residues. The germline CDR1 and CDR2 sequences are SEHNR and FQNEAQ (reference sequence). CDR3 amino acids: CASSSPTPMGGYTF. The DNA for the CDR3 is TGTGCCAGCAGCTCACCGACCCCAATGGGGGGCTACACCTTC.

The CDR3 nucleotides are TGTGCCAGCAGCGTTGGGACAGGGGCGTTTCTGAACACTGAAGCTTTCTTT. Amino acids: CASSVGTGAFLNTEAFF. J is TRBJ1-1 and V is TRBV9, with 10 positions matching TRBD1. The ends lost 2 bases at V and 0 bases at J; junction bases unmatched: 7. The germline gives CDR1 SGDLS, CDR2 YYNGEE. The CDR3 loop spans 17 amino acids.